The 2 T cell receptor beta chains in this list originate from one sample, sequenced in a study of radiotherapy plus CTLA-4 blockade in lung cancer. This table comes from immunoSEQ multiplex PCR, and its TCRdb copy is limited to in-frame clones, with some not included. This sample has about 49,000 clones, with approximately 84% found just once. The specimen was peripheral blood, collected from a patient treated with radiotherapy plus ipilimumab. All receptors come from a human donor with non-small cell lung cancer whose response to radiotherapy plus ipilimumab could not be evaluated.

This sequence joins TRBV7-2 and TRBJ2-7, with 13 bases identical to TRBD2. The V gene's germline CDR1 is SGHTA and CDR2 FQGNSA. The V segment lost 6 bases and the J segment 5 bases; nucleotides outside the gene matches: 4. CDR3 length: 14 residues. In nucleotides, the CDR3 is TGTGCCAGCAGGCATGGACTAGCGGGAGACGAGCAGTACTTC. Translated: CASRHGLAGDEQYF.

This clone was seen only a few times. CDR3 protein: CASTLGRLAGGGDEQFF. The CDR3 bases are TGTGCCAGCACTTTGGGCCGACTAGCGGGGGGGGGAGATGAGCAGTTCTTC. The chain has TRBV2 and TRBJ2-1, with TRBD2 matching 14 bases. The V gene's germline CDR1 is SNHLY and CDR2 FYNNEI. The V and J ends lost 7 bases and 8 bases, in that order; junction bases with no gene match: 13. There are 17 residues in the CDR3.